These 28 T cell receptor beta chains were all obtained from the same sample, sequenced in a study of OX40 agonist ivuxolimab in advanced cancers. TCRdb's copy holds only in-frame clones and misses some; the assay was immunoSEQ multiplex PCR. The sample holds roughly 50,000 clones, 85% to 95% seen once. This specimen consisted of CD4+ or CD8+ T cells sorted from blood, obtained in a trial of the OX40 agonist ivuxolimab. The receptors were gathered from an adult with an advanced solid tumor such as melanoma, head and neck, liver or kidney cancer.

CDR3 bases: TGTGCCAGCAGCTCCCCTAGCGGGGCTACCTACGAGCAGTACTTC. Protein: CASSSPSGATYEQYF. V and J are TRBV5-4 and TRBJ2-7, with 9 bases identical to TRBD2. With 3 bases clipped from V and 2 bases from J, the junction kept 6 bases outside the gene matches. The germline V gene encodes CDR1 SGHNT and CDR2 YYREEE (reference sequence). The CDR3 runs 15 residues.

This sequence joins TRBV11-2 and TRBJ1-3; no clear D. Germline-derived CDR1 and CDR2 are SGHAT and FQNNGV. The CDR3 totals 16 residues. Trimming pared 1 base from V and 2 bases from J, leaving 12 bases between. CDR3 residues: CASSLGREVAGNTIYF. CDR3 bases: TGTGCCAGCAGCTTAGGGCGAGAGGTAGCTGGAAACACCATATATTTT.

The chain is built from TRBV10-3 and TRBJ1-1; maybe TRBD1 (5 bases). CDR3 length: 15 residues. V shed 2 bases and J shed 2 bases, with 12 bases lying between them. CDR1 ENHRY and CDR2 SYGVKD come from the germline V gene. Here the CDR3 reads CAISEVQGYNTEAFF. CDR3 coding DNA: TGTGCCATCAGTGAGGTTCAGGGATACAACACTGAAGCTTTCTTT.

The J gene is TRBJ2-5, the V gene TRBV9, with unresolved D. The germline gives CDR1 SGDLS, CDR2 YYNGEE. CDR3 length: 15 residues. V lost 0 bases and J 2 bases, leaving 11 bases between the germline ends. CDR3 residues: CASSVEAAPQETQYF. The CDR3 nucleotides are TGTGCCAGCAGCGTAGAGGCGGCCCCGCAAGAGACCCAGTACTTC.

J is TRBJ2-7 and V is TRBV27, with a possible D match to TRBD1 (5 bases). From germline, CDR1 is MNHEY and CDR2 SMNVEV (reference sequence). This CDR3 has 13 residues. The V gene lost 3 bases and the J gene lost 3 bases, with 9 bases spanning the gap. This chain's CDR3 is CASSFRDSYEQYF. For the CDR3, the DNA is TGTGCCAGCAGTTTCCGAGACAGCTACGAGCAGTACTTC.

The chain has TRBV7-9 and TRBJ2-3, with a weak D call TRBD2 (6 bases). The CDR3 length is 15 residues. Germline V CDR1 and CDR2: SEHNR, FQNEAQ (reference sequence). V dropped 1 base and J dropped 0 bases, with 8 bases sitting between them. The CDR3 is CASSLGLASTDTQYF. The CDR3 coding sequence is TGTGCCAGCAGCTTAGGTCTAGCGAGCACAGATACGCAGTATTTT.

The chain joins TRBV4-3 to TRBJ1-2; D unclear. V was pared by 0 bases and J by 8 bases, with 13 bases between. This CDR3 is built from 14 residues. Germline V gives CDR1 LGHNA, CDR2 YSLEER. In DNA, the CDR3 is TGCGCCAGCAGCCAAGATCGCACGGCGGCGGGCTACACCTTC. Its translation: CASSQDRTAAGYTF.

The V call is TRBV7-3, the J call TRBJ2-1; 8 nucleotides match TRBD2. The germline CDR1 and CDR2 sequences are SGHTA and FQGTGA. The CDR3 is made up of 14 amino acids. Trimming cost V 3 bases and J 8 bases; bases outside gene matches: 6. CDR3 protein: CASSFTGGPDEQFF. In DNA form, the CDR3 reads TGTGCCAGCAGCTTTACGGGAGGGCCGGATGAGCAGTTCTTC.

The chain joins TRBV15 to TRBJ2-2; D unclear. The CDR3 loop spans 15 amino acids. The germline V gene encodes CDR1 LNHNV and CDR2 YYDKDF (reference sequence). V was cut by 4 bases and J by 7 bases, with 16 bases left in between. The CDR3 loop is CATSIRTTPNGELFF. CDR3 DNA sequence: TGTGCCACCAGCATTAGGACCACTCCGAACGGGGAGCTGTTTTTT.

CDR3 region: CASSQEAGARNQPQHF. As DNA, the CDR3 is TGTGCCAGCAGCCAAGAAGCGGGGGCTAGGAATCAGCCCCAGCATTTT. The rearrangement joins TRBV4-2 to TRBJ1-5; a weak D match, TRBD1 (6 bases). From germline, CDR1 is LGHNA and CDR2 YNFKEQ. The CDR3 loop spans 16 amino acids. Trimming pared 0 bases from V and 4 bases from J, leaving 13 bases between.

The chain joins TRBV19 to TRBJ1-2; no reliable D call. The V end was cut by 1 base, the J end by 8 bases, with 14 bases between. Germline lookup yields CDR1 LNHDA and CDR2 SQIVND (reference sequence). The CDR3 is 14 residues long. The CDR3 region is CASSIGAPRRGYTF. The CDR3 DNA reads TGTGCCAGTAGTATAGGGGCACCAAGAAGGGGCTACACCTTC. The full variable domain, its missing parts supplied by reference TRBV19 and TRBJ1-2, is DGGITQSPKYLFRKEGQNVTLSCEQNLNHDAMYWYRQDPGQGLRLIYYSQIVNDFQKGDIAEGYSVSREKKESFPLTVTSAQKNPTAFYLCASSIGAPRRGYTFGSGTRLTVV.

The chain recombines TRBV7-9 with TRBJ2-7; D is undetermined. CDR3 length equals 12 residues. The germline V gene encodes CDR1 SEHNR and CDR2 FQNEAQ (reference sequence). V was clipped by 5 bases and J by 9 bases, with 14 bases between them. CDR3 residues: CASSTPEVRQYF. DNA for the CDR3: TGTGCCAGCAGCACCCCTGAGGTGAGGCAGTACTTC.

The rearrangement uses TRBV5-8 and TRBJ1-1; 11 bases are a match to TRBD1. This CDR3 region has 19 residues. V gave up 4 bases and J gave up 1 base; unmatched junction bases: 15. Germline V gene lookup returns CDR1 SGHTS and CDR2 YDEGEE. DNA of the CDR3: TGTGCCAGCAGCCTTTTCCTCTCGGGACAGGGGGAATGGAACACTGAAGCTTTCTTT. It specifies CASSLFLSGQGEWNTEAFF. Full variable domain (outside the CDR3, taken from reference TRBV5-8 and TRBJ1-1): EAGVTQSPTHLIKTRGQQATLRCSPISGHTSVYWYQQALGLGLQFLLWYDEGEERNRGNFPPRFSGRQFPNYSSELNVNALELEDSALYLCASSLFLSGQGEWNTEAFFGQGTRLTVV.

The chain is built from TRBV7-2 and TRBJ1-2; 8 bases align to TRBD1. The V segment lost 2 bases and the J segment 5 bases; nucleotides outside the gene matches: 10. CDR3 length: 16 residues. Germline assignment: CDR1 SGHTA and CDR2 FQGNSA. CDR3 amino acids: CASSLMSTGVNYGYTF. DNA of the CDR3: TGTGCCAGCAGCTTAATGTCGACAGGGGTGAATTATGGCTACACCTTC.

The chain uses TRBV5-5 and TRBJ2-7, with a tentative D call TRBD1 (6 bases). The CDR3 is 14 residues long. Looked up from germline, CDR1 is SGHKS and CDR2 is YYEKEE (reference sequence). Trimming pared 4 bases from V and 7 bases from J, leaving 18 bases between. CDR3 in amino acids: CASSPRDTTEEQYF. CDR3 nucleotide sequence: TGTGCCAGCAGCCCCCGGGACACCACTGAAGAGCAGTACTTC.

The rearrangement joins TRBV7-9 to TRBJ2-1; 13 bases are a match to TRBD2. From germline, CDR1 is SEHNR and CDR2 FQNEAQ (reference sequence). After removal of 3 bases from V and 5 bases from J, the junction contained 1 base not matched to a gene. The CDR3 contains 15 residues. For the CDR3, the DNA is TGTGCCAGCAGCTTCGGGACTAGCGGGGACAATGAGCAGTTCTTC. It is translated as CASSFGTSGDNEQFF.

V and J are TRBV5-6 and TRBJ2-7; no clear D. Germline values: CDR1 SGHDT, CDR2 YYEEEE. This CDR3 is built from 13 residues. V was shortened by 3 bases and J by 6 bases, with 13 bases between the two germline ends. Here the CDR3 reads CASSSGIGFEQYF. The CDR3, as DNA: TGTGCCAGCAGCTCTGGTATAGGGTTCGAGCAGTACTTC.

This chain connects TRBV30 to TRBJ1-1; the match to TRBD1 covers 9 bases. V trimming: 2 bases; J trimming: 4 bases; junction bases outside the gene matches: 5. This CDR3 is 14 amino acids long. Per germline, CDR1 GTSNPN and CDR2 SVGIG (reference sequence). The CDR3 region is CAWSTDRGITEAFF. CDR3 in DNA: TGTGCCTGGAGTACCGACAGGGGGATCACTGAAGCTTTCTTT. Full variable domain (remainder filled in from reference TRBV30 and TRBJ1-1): SQTIHQWPATLVQPVGSPLSLECTVEGTSNPNLYWYRQAAGRGLQLLFYSVGIGQISSEVPQNLSASRPQDRQFILSSKKLLLSDSGFYLCAWSTDRGITEAFFGQGTRLTVV.

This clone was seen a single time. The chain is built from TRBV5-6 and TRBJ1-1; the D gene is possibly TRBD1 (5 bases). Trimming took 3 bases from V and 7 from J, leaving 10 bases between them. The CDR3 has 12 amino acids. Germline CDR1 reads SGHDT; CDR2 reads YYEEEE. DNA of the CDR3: TGTGCCAGCAGCTGGGACCGGGGTGAAGCTTTCTTT. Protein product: CASSWDRGEAFF. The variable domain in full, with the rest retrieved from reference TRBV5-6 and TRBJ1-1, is DAGVTQSPTHLIKTRGQQVTLRCSPKSGHDTVSWYQQALGQGPQFIFQYYEEEERQRGNFPDRFSGHQFPNYSSELNVNALLLGDSALYLCASSWDRGEAFFGQGTRLTVV.

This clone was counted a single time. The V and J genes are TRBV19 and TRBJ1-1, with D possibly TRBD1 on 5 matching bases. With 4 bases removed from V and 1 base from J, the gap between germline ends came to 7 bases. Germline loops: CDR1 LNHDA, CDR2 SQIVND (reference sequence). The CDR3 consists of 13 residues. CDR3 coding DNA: TGTGCCAGTAGTAAACAGGCGAACACTGAAGCTTTCTTT. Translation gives CASSKQANTEAFF.

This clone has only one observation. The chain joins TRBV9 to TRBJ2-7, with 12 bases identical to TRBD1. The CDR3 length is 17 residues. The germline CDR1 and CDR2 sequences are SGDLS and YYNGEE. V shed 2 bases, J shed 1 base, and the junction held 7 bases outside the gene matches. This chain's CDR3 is CASSVSGTGGASYEQYF. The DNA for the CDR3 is TGTGCCAGCAGCGTCTCCGGGACAGGGGGCGCATCCTACGAGCAGTACTTC.

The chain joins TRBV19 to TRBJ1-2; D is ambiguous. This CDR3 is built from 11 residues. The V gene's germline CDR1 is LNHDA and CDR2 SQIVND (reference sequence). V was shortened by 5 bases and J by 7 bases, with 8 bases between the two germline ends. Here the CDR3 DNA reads TGTGCCAGTAGTGCCCCAGCTGGCTACACCTTC. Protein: CASSAPAGYTF.

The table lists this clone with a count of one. CDR3 in amino acids: CASSQYRISGNTIYF. The CDR3 bases are TGCGCCAGCAGCCAATACAGGATCTCTGGAAACACCATATATTTT. The chain employs TRBV4-3 and TRBJ1-3, with TRBD1 as a possible D gene (5 bases). V was cut by 2 bases and J by 0 bases, with 8 bases left in between. Germline CDR1 LGHNA, CDR2 YSLEER. This CDR3 comprises 15 residues.

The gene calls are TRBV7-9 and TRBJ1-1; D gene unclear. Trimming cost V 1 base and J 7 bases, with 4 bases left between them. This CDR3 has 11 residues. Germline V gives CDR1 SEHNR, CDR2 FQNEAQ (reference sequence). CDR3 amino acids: CASSLEYEAFF. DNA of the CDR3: TGTGCCAGCAGCTTAGAGTATGAAGCTTTCTTT.

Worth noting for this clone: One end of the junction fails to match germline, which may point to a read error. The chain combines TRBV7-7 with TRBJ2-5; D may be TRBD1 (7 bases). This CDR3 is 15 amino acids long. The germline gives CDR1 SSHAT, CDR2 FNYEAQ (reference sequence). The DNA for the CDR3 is TGTGCTAGCAGCTTAGGGGGGACAGTCCAAGAGACCCAGTACTTC. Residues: CASSLGGTVQETQYF.

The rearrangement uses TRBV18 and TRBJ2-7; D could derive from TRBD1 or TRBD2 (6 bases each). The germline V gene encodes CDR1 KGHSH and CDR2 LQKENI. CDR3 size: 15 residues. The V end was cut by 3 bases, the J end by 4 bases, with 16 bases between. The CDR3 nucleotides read TGTGCCAGCTCACCTGTAGTGCAGGGGAGGTACGAGCAGTACTTC. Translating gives CASSPVVQGRYEQYF.

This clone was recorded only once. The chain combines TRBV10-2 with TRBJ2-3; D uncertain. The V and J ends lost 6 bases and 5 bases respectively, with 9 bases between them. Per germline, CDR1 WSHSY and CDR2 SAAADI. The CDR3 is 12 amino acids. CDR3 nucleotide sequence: TGCGCCAGCAGAGGTGACCTAGATACGCAGTATTTT. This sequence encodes CASRGDLDTQYF.

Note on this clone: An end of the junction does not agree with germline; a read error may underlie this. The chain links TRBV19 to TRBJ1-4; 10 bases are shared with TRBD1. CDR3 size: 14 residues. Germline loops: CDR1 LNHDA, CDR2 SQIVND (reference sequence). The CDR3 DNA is TGTGCCAGTAGTCCAAACTGGGACAGGGGTGAGCCTCTTTTT. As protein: CASSPNWDRGEPLF.